The entry that follows covers one T cell receptor beta chain sequence. These data come from a study of blood T cell repertoires in COVID-19. Study at large: Acute and convalescent COVID-19 samples came from the United States, Italy and Spain. From T cells, B-cell-depleted T cells, or PBMCs came the material, which was cDNA or gDNA.

Using immunoSEQ multiplex PCR, the repertoire was profiled, and TCRdb retains in-frame clones only, with some absent. The sample lists about 240,000 clones, 85% seen once, with 5% to 6.5% in the top ten. Trimming cost V 4 bases and J 8 bases, with 9 bases left between them. Germline V gene data show CDR1 as SGHRS and CDR2 as YFSETQ. The CDR3 has 11 amino acids. The sequencing sample was made of peripheral blood. The receptor comes from a man between 45 and 60 years old with COVID-19, enrolled during active disease. V and J are TRBV5-1 and TRBJ1-1; D uncertain. For the CDR3, the DNA is TGCGCCAGCAGCCTTCTCGGGGAAGCTTTCTTT. Residues: CASSLLGEAFF.